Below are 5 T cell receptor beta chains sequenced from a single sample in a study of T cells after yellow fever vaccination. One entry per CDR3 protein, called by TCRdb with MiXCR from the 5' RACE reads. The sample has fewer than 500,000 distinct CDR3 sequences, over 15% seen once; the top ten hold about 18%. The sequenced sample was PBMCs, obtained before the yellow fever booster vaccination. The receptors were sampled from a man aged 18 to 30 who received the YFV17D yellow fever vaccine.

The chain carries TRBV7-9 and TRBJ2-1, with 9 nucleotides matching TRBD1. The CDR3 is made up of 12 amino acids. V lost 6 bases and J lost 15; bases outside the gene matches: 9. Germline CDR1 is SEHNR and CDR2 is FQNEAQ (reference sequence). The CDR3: CASSPRDREGFF. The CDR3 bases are TGTGCCAGCAGTCCCCGGGACAGGGAGGGGTTCTTC.

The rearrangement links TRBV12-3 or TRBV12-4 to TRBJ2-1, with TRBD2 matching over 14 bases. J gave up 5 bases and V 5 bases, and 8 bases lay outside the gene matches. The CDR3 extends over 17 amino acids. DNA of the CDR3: TGTGCCAGCAGTCCAGGACTAGCGGGGGGACTAGACAATGAGCAGTTCTTC. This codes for CASSPGLAGGLDNEQFF.

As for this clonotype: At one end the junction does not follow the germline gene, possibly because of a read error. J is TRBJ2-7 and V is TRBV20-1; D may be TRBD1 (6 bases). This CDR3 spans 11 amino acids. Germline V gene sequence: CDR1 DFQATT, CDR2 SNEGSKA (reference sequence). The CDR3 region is CSAEDRTLLRF. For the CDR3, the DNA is TGCAGTGCGGAGGACAGAACTCTCCTACGCTTC.

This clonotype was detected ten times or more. CDR3 nucleotides: TGTGCCAGCAGTTTCTCGAACACCGGGGAGCTGTTTTTT. The encoded protein is CASSFSNTGELFF. This chain connects TRBV7-3 to TRBJ2-2, with D uncertain. CDR3 length: 13 amino acids. The germline gives CDR1 SGHTA, CDR2 FQGTGA. The V end was cut by 6 bases, the J end by 0 bases, with 5 bases between.

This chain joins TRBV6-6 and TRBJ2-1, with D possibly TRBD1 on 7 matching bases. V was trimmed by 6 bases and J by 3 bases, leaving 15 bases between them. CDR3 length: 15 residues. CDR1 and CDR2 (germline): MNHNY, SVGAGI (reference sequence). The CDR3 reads CASSAGQLLYNEQFF. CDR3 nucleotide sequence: TGTGCCAGCAGCGCGGGACAGCTCCTCTACAATGAGCAGTTCTTC.